Listed below are T cell receptor beta chains from one sample, sequenced in a study of cytomegalovirus exposure and HLA in healthy donors. TCRdb keeps only in-frame clones here, not all; method: immunoSEQ multiplex PCR. Of some 70,000 clones listed, about 96% are singletons. Sequencing used PBMCs. The receptors here all came from a man aged 18 to 29 in good health and CMV-seronegative. Each CDR3 is given with its conserved first and last residue.

TRBJ1-5	TRBV13	CASSQGRGQPQHF
TRBJ1-2	TRBV5-4	CASSLVGARDYGYTF
TRBJ2-1	TRBV19	CASSSTGTSGRHEQFF
TRBJ1-4	TRBV5-1	CASSLQGREKLFF
TRBJ2-5	TRBV5-1	CASSPGQGGSETQYF
TRBJ2-1	TRBV6-6	CASSQGLAGVGEQFF
TRBJ2-1	TRBV5-8	CASSFASGTGNEQFF
TRBJ2-1	TRBV18	CASSPVLRSSDEQFF
TRBJ2-7	TRBV4-1	CASSQTTGTAYEQYF
TRBJ1-2	TRBV7-2	CASSLQGARGYTF